The sequence of this T cell receptor (beta chain) was determined in a study of blood T cell repertoires in COVID-19. Study background: Sources were T cells, B-cell-depleted T cells, or PBMCs; the material itself was cDNA or gDNA.

Participants had their cohort set by participant-reported clinical history. This CDR3 is built from 15 residues. V was pared by 5 bases and J by 6 bases, with 17 bases between. Germline lookup yields CDR1 SGHAT and CDR2 FQNNGV. In the authors' methods: Amplification of reference gene primers provided the estimated nucleated cell counts. Assay: immunoSEQ multiplex PCR; the TCRdb copy retains only in-frame clones and omits some. The V and J calls and clone size come from that table; D and trimming were worked out from the DNA. The sample shows 350,000 or so clones, about 90% of them seen only once. Source material: PBMCs or T cells enriched from blood (not recorded which). The rearrangement uses TRBV11-2 and TRBJ2-1; possibly TRBD2 for D (7 bases). The receptor comes from a young woman who had been exposed to COVID-19. Written as DNA, the CDR3 is TGTGCCAGCAGCCTCCCGAGGGGGGGGGCCAATGAGCAGTTCTTC. Protein product: CASSLPRGGANEQFF.